This paragraph reports one T cell receptor (beta chain). Germline lookup yields CDR1 SQVTM and CDR2 ANQGSEA. The CDR3 extends over 11 amino acids. Trimming took off 7 bases at V and 1 base at J, with 5 bases between the two ends. TCRdb used MiXCR to reprocess the reads, holding one entry per CDR3 protein. The sample has around 180,000 distinct CDR3 sequences, roughly 19% seen once. The data were taken from a study of T cell repertoires in cytomegalovirus infection. Study-wide context: Indications came from public TCR beta signatures; they pointed to CMV infection and to a matching HLA type.

The source material was PBMCs. The J gene is TRBJ2-1, the V gene TRBV29-1, with D unclear. The receptor comes from a human donor in good health (CMV status not recorded). Some clones in this sample may be carry-over from other donors' samples. The CDR3 loop reads CSGRSYNEQFF. For the CDR3, the DNA is TGCAGCGGCAGGTCCTACAATGAGCAGTTCTTC.